The sequence of this T cell receptor beta chain was determined in a study of OX40 agonist ivuxolimab in advanced cancers. This CDR3 is built from 16 residues. V shed 0 bases, J shed 0 bases, and the junction held 4 bases outside the gene matches. CDR1 is SGHVS and CDR2 is FQNEAQ in the germline V gene. This table comes from immunoSEQ multiplex PCR, and its TCRdb copy is limited to in-frame clones, with some not included. Among 75,000 to 100,000 clones listed, about 80% were seen once. The sequence came from an adult with an advanced solid tumor such as melanoma, head and neck, liver or kidney cancer. The chain links TRBV7-8 to TRBJ2-7; 8 bases align to TRBD2. The specimen was CD4+ or CD8+ T cells sorted from blood, collected in a trial of the OX40 agonist ivuxolimab. The CDR3 nucleotides read TGTGCCAGCAGCTTAGCGGGAGGACTAGCCTCCTACGAGCAGTACTTC. It yields the protein CASSLAGGLASYEQYF.